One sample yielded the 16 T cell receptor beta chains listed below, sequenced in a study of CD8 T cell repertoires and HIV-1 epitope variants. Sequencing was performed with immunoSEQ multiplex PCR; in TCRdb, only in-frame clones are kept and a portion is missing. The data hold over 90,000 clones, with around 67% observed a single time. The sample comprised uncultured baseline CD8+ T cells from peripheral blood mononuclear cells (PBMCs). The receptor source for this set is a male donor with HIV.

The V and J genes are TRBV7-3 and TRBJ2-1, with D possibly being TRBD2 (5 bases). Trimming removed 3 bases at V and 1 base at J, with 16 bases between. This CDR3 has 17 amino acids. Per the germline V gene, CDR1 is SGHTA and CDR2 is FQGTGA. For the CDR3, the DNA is TGTGCCAGCAGCTTCCTTTCCGGGGTCGAATCCTACAATGAGCAGTTCTTC. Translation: CASSFLSGVESYNEQFF.

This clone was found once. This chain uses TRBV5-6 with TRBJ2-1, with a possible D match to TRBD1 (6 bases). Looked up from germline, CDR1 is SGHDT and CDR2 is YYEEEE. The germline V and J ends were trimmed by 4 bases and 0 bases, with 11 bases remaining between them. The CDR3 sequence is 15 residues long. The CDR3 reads CASSLGTSSYNEQFF. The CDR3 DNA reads TGTGCCAGCAGCCTAGGGACAAGCTCCTACAATGAGCAGTTCTTC. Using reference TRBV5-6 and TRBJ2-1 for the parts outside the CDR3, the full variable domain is DAGVTQSPTHLIKTRGQQVTLRCSPKSGHDTVSWYQQALGQGPQFIFQYYEEEERQRGNFPDRFSGHQFPNYSSELNVNALLLGDSALYLCASSLGTSSYNEQFFGPGTRLTVL.

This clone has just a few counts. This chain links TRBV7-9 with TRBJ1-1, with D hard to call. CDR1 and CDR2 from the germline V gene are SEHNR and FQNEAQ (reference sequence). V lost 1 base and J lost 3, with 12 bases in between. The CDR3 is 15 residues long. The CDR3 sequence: CASSLVNGQDTEAFF. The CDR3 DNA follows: TGTGCCAGCAGCTTAGTTAACGGCCAGGACACTGAAGCTTTCTTT. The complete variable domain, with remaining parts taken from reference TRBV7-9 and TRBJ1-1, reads DTGVSQNPRHKITKRGQNVTFRCDPISEHNRLYWYRQTLGQGPEFLTYFQNEAQLEKSRLLSDRFSAERPKGSFSTLEIQRTEQGDSAMYLCASSLVNGQDTEAFFGQGTRLTVV.

This CDR3 is CASSLGLAGPGAGELFF. The CDR3 DNA is TGCGCCAGCAGCTTGGGACTAGCGGGGCCGGGGGCCGGGGAGCTGTTTTTT. This chain uses TRBV5-1 with TRBJ2-2; 11 nucleotides align to TRBD2. J lost 6 bases, V lost 0 bases, and 7 bases had no gene match. The CDR3 loop spans 17 amino acids. Per the germline V gene, CDR1 is SGHRS and CDR2 is YFSETQ.

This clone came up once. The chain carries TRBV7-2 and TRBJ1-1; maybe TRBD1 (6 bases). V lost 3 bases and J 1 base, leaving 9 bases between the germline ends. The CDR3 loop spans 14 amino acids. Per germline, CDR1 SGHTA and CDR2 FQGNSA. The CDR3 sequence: CASSLEGQNTEAFF. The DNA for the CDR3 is TGTGCCAGCAGCTTGGAGGGACAGAACACTGAAGCTTTCTTT.

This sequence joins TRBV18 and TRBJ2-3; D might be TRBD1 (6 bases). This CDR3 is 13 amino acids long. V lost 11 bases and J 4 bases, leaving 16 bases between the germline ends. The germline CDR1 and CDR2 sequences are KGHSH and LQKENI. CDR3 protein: CASNGQGPDTQYF. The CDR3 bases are TGTGCCTCGAACGGGCAGGGGCCAGATACGCAGTATTTT.

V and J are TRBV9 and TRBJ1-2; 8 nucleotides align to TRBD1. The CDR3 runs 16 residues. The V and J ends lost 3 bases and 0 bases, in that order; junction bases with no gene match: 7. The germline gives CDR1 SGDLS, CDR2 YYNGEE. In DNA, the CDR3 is TGTGCCAGCAGCGAGCCCCGGACAGGGACTAACTATGGCTACACCTTC. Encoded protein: CASSEPRTGTNYGYTF.

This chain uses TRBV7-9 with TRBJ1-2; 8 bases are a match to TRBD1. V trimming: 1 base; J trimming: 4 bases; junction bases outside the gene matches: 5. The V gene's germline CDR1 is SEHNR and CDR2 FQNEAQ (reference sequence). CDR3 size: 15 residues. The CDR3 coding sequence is TGTGCCAGCAGCTTAGGGACAGGGAGTTCCTATGGCTACACCTTC. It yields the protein CASSLGTGSSYGYTF.

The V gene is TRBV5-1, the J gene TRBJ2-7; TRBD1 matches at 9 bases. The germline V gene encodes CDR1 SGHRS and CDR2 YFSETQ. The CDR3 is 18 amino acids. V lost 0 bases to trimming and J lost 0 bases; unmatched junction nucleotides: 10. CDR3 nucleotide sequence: TGCGCCAGCAGCTTGGCCGCTGGGGGACAGGGATTCTCCTACGAGCAGTACTTC. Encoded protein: CASSLAAGGQGFSYEQYF.

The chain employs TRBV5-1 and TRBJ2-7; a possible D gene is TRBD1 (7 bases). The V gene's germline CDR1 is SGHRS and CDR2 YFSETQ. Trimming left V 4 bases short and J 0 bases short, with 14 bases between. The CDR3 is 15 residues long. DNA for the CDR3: TGCGCCAGCAGCGGCGGGACAGTGAGCTCCTACGAGCAGTACTTC. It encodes CASSGGTVSSYEQYF.

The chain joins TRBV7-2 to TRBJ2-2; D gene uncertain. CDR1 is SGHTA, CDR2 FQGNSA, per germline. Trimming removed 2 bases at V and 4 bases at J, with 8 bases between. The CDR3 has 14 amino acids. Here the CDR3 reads CASSLTPATGELFF. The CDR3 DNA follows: TGTGCCAGCAGCTTAACACCGGCCACCGGGGAGCTGTTTTTT.

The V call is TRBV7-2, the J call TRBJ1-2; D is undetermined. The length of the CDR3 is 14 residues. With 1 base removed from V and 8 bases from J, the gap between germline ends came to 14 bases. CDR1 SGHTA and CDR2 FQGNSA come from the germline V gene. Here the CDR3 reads CASSLGPTARGYTF. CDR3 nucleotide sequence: TGTGCCAGCAGCTTAGGGCCTACTGCGCGGGGCTACACCTTC.

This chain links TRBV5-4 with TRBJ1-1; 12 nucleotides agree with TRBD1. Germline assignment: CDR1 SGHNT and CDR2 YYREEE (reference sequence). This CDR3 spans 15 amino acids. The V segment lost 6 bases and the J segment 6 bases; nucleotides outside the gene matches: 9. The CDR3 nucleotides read TGTGCCAGCACCGGGACAGGGGGCGAGATCGCTGAAGCTTTCTTT. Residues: CASTGTGGEIAEAFF.

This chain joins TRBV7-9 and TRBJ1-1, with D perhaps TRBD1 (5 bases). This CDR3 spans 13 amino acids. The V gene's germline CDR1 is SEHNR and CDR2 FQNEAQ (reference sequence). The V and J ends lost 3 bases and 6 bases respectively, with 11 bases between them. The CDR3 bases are TGTGCCAGCAGCTTCCGGGACGGACCTGAAGCTTTCTTT. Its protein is CASSFRDGPEAFF.

CDR3 nucleotide sequence: TGTGCCAGCAGTGTAGCGGCGGGGGCGCTCTCCCATGAGCAGTTCTTC. Translated, it gives CASSVAAGALSHEQFF. The chain is built from TRBV6-1 and TRBJ2-1, with D perhaps TRBD2 (7 bases). V shed 4 bases and J shed 8 bases, with 21 bases lying between them. In germline, CDR1 is MNHNS, CDR2 SASEGT. The CDR3 loop spans 16 amino acids.

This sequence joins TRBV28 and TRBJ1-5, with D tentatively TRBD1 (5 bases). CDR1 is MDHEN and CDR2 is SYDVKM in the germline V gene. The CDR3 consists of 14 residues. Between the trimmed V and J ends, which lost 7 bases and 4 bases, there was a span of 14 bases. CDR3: CASNWGLGNQPQHF. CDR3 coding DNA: TGTGCCAGCAACTGGGGACTAGGGAATCAGCCCCAGCATTTT.